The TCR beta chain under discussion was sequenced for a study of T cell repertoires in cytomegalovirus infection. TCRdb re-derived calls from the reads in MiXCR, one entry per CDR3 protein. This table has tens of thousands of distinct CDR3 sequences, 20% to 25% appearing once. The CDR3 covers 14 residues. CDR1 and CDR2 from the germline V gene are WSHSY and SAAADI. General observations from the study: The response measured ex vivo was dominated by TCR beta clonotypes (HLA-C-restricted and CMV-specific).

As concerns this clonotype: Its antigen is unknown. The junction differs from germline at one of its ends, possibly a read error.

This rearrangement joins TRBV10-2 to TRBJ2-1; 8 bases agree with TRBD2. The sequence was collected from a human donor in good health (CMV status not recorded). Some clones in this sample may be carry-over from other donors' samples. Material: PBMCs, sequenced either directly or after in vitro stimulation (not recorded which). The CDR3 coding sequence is TGCGCCAGCAGGACAAGCGGGAGCTACGATGAGCAGTTCTTC. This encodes CASRTSGSYDEQFF.